The rows below give T cell receptor beta chains drawn from one sample of a study of type 1 regulatory T cells. TCRdb recomputed calls from the reads with MiXCR, one row per CDR3 protein. There are some 89,000 distinct CDR3 sequences in the sample; around a third occur only once, and about 2.4% lies in the top ten. The sequenced material came from CD4+ T cells, either the whole sample or a sorted fraction (not recorded which). These receptors were obtained from a human donor in good health. Both conserved end residues are part of each CDR3. The D gene is left open where the match is weak. Clone size is stated in some rows and not others, as once, few, many or a class when expanded.

>TRBV19|TRBD1|few|TRBJ1-1
TGTGCCAGCAACCTACAGGGGATGAACACTGAAGCTTTCTTT
CASNLQGMNTEAFF
>TRBV9|NA|few|TRBJ2-3
TGTGCCAGCAGCGTACTAAGGGATACGCAGTATTTT
CASSVLRDTQYF
>TRBV5-1|TRBD1|NA|TRBJ1-6
TGCGCCAGCAGCCGGCAGGGACAGGGCTCTTCACCCCTCCACTTT
CASSRQGQGSSPLHF
>TRBV27|TRBD2|NA|TRBJ2-2
TGTGCCAGCAAACTAGCGGGGTCGAACACCGGGGAGCTGTTTTTT
CASKLAGSNTGELFF
>TRBV24-1|NA|few|TRBJ1-2
TGTGCCACCAGTGATTCTTCAGGGCCTTATGGCTACACCTTC
CATSDSSGPYGYTF
>TRBV5-1|NA|few|TRBJ2-5
TGCGCCAGCAGCATAGAGTACCAAGAGACCCAGTACTTC
CASSIEYQETQYF
>TRBV7-2|NA|NA|TRBJ2-1
TGTGCCAGCAGCTTACTTGTAAGAGGGGGGGGGGAGCAGTTCTTC
CASSLLVRGGGEQFF
>TRBV20-1|NA|NA|TRBJ2-3
TGCAGTGCTAAATCCGCCGGGACTCTCAGACGTGACACAGATACGCAGTATTTT
CSAKSAGTLRRDTDTQYF
>TRBV5-1|NA|NA|TRBJ2-7
TGCGCCAGCCGCGCCGGGCCAGGAGGGTACGGCGAGCAGTACTTC
CASRAGPGGYGEQYF
>TRBV7-2|NA|NA|TRBJ2-7
TGTGCCAGCAGCCCTGGGTCCAACTACGAGCAGTACTTC
CASSPGSNYEQYF
>TRBV7-8|NA|few|TRBJ1-2
TGTGCCAGCAGCCCCGCGGGAGCTGGCTACACCTTC
CASSPAGAGYTF
>TRBV6-5|NA|NA|TRBJ2-7
TGTGCCAGCAATCATGGTACTTACAGCTACGAGCAGTACTTC
CASNHGTYSYEQYF
>TRBV20-1|NA|NA|TRBJ1-5
TGCAGTGCGTGGTCAGCTGGTCAGCCCCAGCATTTT
CSAWSAGQPQHF
>TRBV6-1|NA|once|TRBJ1-1
TGTGCCAGCAGTGAAGCGGGGGGCGGCCTAGGCGCTTTCTTT
CASSEAGGGLGAFF
>TRBV20-1|NA|NA|TRBJ1-2
TGCAGTGCGGGGACGGCACAGCCCAACTATGGCTACACCTTC
CSAGTAQPNYGYTF
>TRBV5-1|NA|NA|TRBJ2-5
TGCGCCAGCAGCTTGGCCTCTATCCGGCAAGAGACCCAGTACTTC
CASSLASIRQETQYF
>TRBV5-6|NA|NA|TRBJ2-5
TGTGCCAGCAGCTTGCGCGCCAGGGTATCGGAGACCCAGTACTTC
CASSLRARVSETQYF
>TRBV18|NA|NA|TRBJ2-1
TGTGCCAGCTCTTACAGCGCGAAGACCTACAATGAGCAGTTCTTC
CASSYSAKTYNEQFF
>TRBV6-2/TRBV6-3|TRBD2|NA|TRBJ2-1
TGTGCCAGCAGAATAGCGGGAGGCGAGCAGTTCTTC
CASRIAGGEQFF
>TRBV29-1|TRBD2|NA|TRBJ2-3
TGCAGCGCCAGTAGCGGGAATATCGCAGATACGCAGTATTTT
CSASSGNIADTQYF
>TRBV19|NA|NA|TRBJ2-1
TGTACCAGTAGTTTCGGACTCCAAGGGTCAGATGAGCAGTTCTTC
CTSSFGLQGSDEQFF
>TRBV5-6|TRBD1|NA|TRBJ2-7
TGTGCCAGCAGCCCACCGACAGGGCGCCAGAGATACGAGCAGTACTTC
CASSPPTGRQRYEQYF
>TRBV7-3|NA|once|TRBJ1-1
TGTGCCAGCAGGGACATGGGAGATAACACTGAAGCTTTCTTT
CASRDMGDNTEAFF
>TRBV19|TRBD1|NA|TRBJ2-1
TGTGCCAGTAAGAGAGGGGGCGATTCCCTAGGTTCCTACAATGAGCAGTTCTTC
CASKRGGDSLGSYNEQFF
>TRBV5-1|NA|NA|TRBJ2-3
TGCGCCAGCAGCAAGGACCTTATTGATAGTACGCAGTATTTT
CASSKDLIDSTQYF
>TRBV5-1|TRBD2|NA|TRBJ2-2
TGCGCCAGCAGCTTGGCAGGCCTAGCGGGAGTCAAGACCGGGGAGCTGTTTTTT
CASSLAGLAGVKTGELFF
>TRBV10-3|TRBD2|NA|TRBJ2-7
TGTGCCATCAAGGCTAGCGGGAGCTACGAGCAGTACTTC
CAIKASGSYEQYF
>TRBV7-2|NA|NA|TRBJ2-3
TGTGCCAGCAGCTCAGGGACAGATACGCAGTATTTT
CASSSGTDTQYF
>TRBV5-5|NA|few|TRBJ2-3
TGTGCCAGCAGCCGGGATGCAGATACGCAGTATTTT
CASSRDADTQYF
>TRBV28|NA|few|TRBJ2-3
TGTGCCAGCAGTTTAGAAAGAGGGGGGGATACGCAGTATTTT
CASSLERGGDTQYF
>TRBV9|TRBD2|NA|TRBJ2-2
TGTGCCAGCAGCGTAGATTTGGGAAATCCAAGCGGGGAGCTGGTTTTT
CASSVDLGNPSGELVF
>TRBV11-2|TRBD2|few|TRBJ2-4
TGTGCCAGCACCCTAGCGGGAAACGAAAACATTCAGTACTTC
CASTLAGNENIQYF
>TRBV7-2|NA|few|TRBJ2-5
TGTGCCAGCAGCTCTGTAGGGGCGGGAGAGACCCAGTACTTC
CASSSVGAGETQYF
>TRBV29-1|NA|few|TRBJ1-2
TGCAGCGTTGAAGACATAGCTGGCTACACCTTC
CSVEDIAGYTF
>TRBV5-4|TRBD2|NA|TRBJ2-3
TGTGCCAGCAGCTTGATTAGGGCTAGCGGGATGGATACGCAGTATTTT
CASSLIRASGMDTQYF
>TRBV12-3/TRBV12-4|TRBD1|few|TRBJ1-2
TGTGCCAGCAGTTTAGGGGACAGCCCTCTACCAAGCTTC
CASSLGDSPLPSF
>TRBV19|NA|few|TRBJ2-1
TGTGCCAGTAGTTTGAGGACCCCTAATGAGCAGTTCTTC
CASSLRTPNEQFF
>TRBV29-1|TRBD1|few|TRBJ2-1
TGCAGCGCCGGTCCGGGGACAGGGGAAAATGAGCAGTTCTTC
CSAGPGTGENEQFF
>TRBV7-9|NA|NA|TRBJ1-2
TGTGCCAGCAGTCCCGACAGCGGTCAGTACGGCTACACCTTC
CASSPDSGQYGYTF
>TRBV5-6|TRBD2|once|TRBJ2-7
TGTGCCAGCAGCTTGGCCAGGGCCGGGACTAGCGGGTCCTCCTACGAGCAGTACTTC
CASSLARAGTSGSSYEQYF
>TRBV7-2|TRBD2|NA|TRBJ2-7
TGTGCCAGCAGCCCTCACGGGAGGAGTTACGAGCAGTACTTC
CASSPHGRSYEQYF
>TRBV5-1|TRBD1|few|TRBJ2-7
TGCGCCAGCAGCTTGCAGGGGGCTTTGGACGAGCAGTACTTC
CASSLQGALDEQYF
>TRBV28|NA|NA|TRBJ1-2
TGTGCCAGCTATGGCTCTAACTATGGCTACACCTTC
CASYGSNYGYTF
>TRBV5-5|NA|NA|TRBJ1-2
TGTGCCAGCAGCTTGGTGTTTACGGAGCGATATGGCTACACCTTC
CASSLVFTERYGYTF
>TRBV7-3|NA|NA|TRBJ1-6
TGTGTCAGCAGTCGACAGCATAATTCACCCCTCCACTTT
CVSSRQHNSPLHF
>TRBV18|NA|NA|TRBJ2-7
TGTGCCAGCTCACCACCGGGTGGAAGAACCGAGCAGTACTTC
CASSPPGGRTEQYF